A selection of T cell receptor beta chains follows, all from one sample in a study of OX40 agonist ivuxolimab in advanced cancers. Sequencing was performed with immunoSEQ multiplex PCR; in TCRdb, only in-frame clones are kept and a portion is missing. Among 40,000 to 65,000 clones listed, roughly 84% were seen once. The material was CD4+ or CD8+ T cells sorted from blood, obtained in a trial of the OX40 agonist ivuxolimab. Receptors were obtained from an adult with an advanced solid tumor such as melanoma, head and neck, liver or kidney cancer. The CDR3 runs from the conserved cysteine through the conserved F or W. A D gene is named only where the DNA matches it firmly.

v_call | d_call | cdr3_aa
TRBV15 | - | CATSSATQYESPSPGANVLTF
TRBV15 | - | CATSRDRAEQETQYF
TRBV11-2 | - | CASSWRAEETQYF
TRBV12-5 | - | CASGLGWATWSGANVLTF
TRBV9 | - | CASSVGGRGQETQYF
TRBV27 | - | CASSLSSGYEQYF
TRBV6-5 | - | CASRGAGANVLTF
TRBV5-1 | - | CASSLGGDYNEQFF
TRBV6-4 | - | CASSKRTVSTNEKLFF
TRBV11-2 | - | CASSRTPSVQETQYF
TRBV10-3 | TRBD2 | CAISGQGLAGGTQYF
TRBV20-1 | - | CSAYTQYF
TRBV27 | TRBD2 | CASSLLTSGGANEQFF
TRBV5-1 | - | CASSLGILTSYEEQYF
TRBV29-1 | - | CSVESYQETQYF
TRBV2 | - | CARQGYGYTF
TRBV7-8 | - | CASSLDRGRAFF
TRBV19 | - | CATRGMSSYEQYF
TRBV5-1 | - | CASSLAGPASTDTQYF
TRBV21-1 | - | CASSRKECDRGHEQYF
TRBV11-3 | TRBD1 | CASSPRTGGTGELFF
TRBV30 | - | CAWEIPGVYNEQFF
TRBV19 | TRBD1 | CASSMDRSGTEAFF
TRBV5-5 | - | CASSLGRGRTDTQYF
TRBV6-9 | - | CASSYRPSSYEQYF
TRBV5-1 | - | CASSLGALGESYGYTF
TRBV7-6 | TRBD2 | CASSNPFSGSNYNEQFF
TRBV5-4 | TRBD2 | CASSPQRGGKYEQYF
TRBV27 | - | CASSRGPNSYEQYF
TRBV7-2 | TRBD1 | CASSLGQELYGYTF
TRBV2 | - | CASSEGFRTNYGYTF
TRBV11-2 | - | CASSPTGMSYEQYF
TRBV11-3 | - | CASSWRAEETQYF
TRBV27 | - | CASSLSSQTNQPQHF
TRBV4-2 | - | CASSRGTLDTGELFF
TRBV7-8 | - | CASSSRVGTGGVTSGRRDTQYF
TRBV4-1 | - | CASSQEGWQGPNEKLFF
TRBV28 | TRBD1 | CASGEGGEGIDIQYF
TRBV18 | - | CASSPQETQYF
TRBV5-4 | - | CASSLAGSSIYEQYF
TRBV6-6 | - | CASSYGRQPLNTEAFF
TRBV2 | - | CASSAFGARETQYF
TRBV6-1 | TRBD2 | CASSEELAGGRRETQYF
TRBV9 | - | CASSVQGRLNTEAFF
TRBV4-2 | TRBD2 | CASSLETSGRGQGNEQFF
TRBV6-6 | TRBD1 | CAASWDRGGETQYF
TRBV9 | - | CASSVDTRSGNTIYF